A single sample gave rise to the 4 T cell receptor beta chains below, sequenced in a study of blood T cell repertoires in COVID-19 (TCRdb year 2020). The library came from the immunoSEQ multiplex PCR assay. TCRdb retrieved this table from immuneACCESS and kept in-frame rearrangements only. Not all clones are present; in checked studies, unresolved V genes account for under half, and no reason is known for the remainder. This sample lists 200,000 to 250,000 clones; approximately 90% were detected once. The ten most abundant clones make up 1.9% of the sample. What was sequenced was PBMCs or T cells enriched from blood (not recorded which). The receptors were gathered from a woman between 18 and 29 years old who had recovered from COVID-19.

The rearrangement joins TRBV7-2 to TRBJ2-2, with TRBD1 identical over 9 bases. The V gene end was trimmed by 4 bases and the J gene end by 8 bases; junction bases not matched to a gene: 8. Germline values: CDR1 SGHTA, CDR2 FQGNSA. The CDR3 is made up of 15 amino acids. In DNA form, the CDR3 reads TGTGCCAGCAGCTCGACAGGGGGTAGGGTGGGGGAGCTGTTTTTT. Amino acid sequence: CASSSTGGRVGELFF.

The rearrangement links TRBV5-5 to TRBJ2-2; D is unclear. Trimming pared 4 bases from V and 4 bases from J, leaving 11 bases between. Germline CDR1 reads SGHKS; CDR2 reads YYEKEE (reference sequence). This CDR3 region has 14 residues. For the CDR3, the DNA is TGTGCCAGCAGCCTTTCCTACGCCACCGGGGAGCTGTTTTTT. Amino acids: CASSLSYATGELFF.

The rearrangement links TRBV9 to TRBJ1-3; D is possibly TRBD1 (5 bases). V lost 0 bases and J lost 4, with 11 bases in between. CDR3 length: 15 residues. The germline V gene encodes CDR1 SGDLS and CDR2 YYNGEE. This chain's CDR3 is CASSVGGTSGNTIYF. In DNA, the CDR3 is TGTGCCAGCAGCGTAGGGGGCACTTCGGGAAACACCATATATTTT.

The rearrangement uses TRBV10-3 and TRBJ2-7, with 7 bases matching TRBD2. V gave up 10 bases and J gave up 2 bases; unmatched junction bases: 11. CDR1 and CDR2 (germline): ENHRY, SYGVKD. The CDR3 has 14 amino acids. CDR3 sequence (DNA): TGTGCCACCGGGGGGTTGAGCAGTGCCTACGAGCAGTACTTC. Its protein is CATGGLSSAYEQYF.